The rows below give T cell receptor beta chains drawn from one sample of a study of cytomegalovirus exposure and HLA in healthy donors. Here immunoSEQ multiplex PCR was the method, and the copy in TCRdb shows in-frame clones only, minus some. The data hold over 150,000 clones, with approximately 79% observed a single time. The sequenced material came from PBMCs. The origin of the receptors is a man aged 40-49 years in good health and CMV-seronegative. The CDR3 runs from the conserved cysteine through the conserved F or W. The D gene is left open where the match is weak. Clone size is not always given. Where it is, it says once, few, many or a class for expanded clones.

clone size: -
J gene: TRBJ2-7
D gene: -
V gene: TRBV15
CDR3 DNA: TGTGCCACCAGCCAGAGCAGGGGGGTCGAGCAGTACTTC
CDR3 protein: CATSQSRGVEQYF

clone size: once
J gene: TRBJ2-2
D gene: TRBD2
V gene: TRBV6-6
CDR3 DNA: TGTGCCAGCAGTCCGACAGCGGGGCCCGGGGAGCTGTTTTTT
CDR3 protein: CASSPTAGPGELFF

clone size: -
J gene: TRBJ2-2
D gene: TRBD2
V gene: TRBV5-1
CDR3 DNA: TGCGCCAGCAGCTTAACTAGCGGGGGGGCTAACACCGGGGAGCTGTTTTTT
CDR3 protein: CASSLTSGGANTGELFF

clone size: -
J gene: TRBJ2-3
D gene: TRBD2
V gene: TRBV5-1
CDR3 DNA: TGCGCCAGCAGCTCGGCGGGGGGGGACACAGATACGCAGTATTTT
CDR3 protein: CASSSAGGDTDTQYF

clone size: -
J gene: TRBJ2-7
D gene: -
V gene: TRBV9
CDR3 DNA: TGTGCCAGCAGCGTACAGGGTCGCGAGCAGTACTTC
CDR3 protein: CASSVQGREQYF

clone size: -
J gene: TRBJ2-7
D gene: -
V gene: TRBV6-5
CDR3 DNA: TGTGCCAGCAGTCCCCGCGGGTACGAGCAGTACTTC
CDR3 protein: CASSPRGYEQYF

clone size: -
J gene: TRBJ2-3
D gene: TRBD1
V gene: TRBV29-1
CDR3 DNA: TGCAGCGTTTCTACAGGGGGCTACACAGATACGCAGTATTTT
CDR3 protein: CSVSTGGYTDTQYF

clone size: -
J gene: TRBJ2-3
D gene: -
V gene: TRBV29-1
CDR3 DNA: TGCAGCGCCGGAGGAGCGGCCGCCACAGATACGCAGTATTTT
CDR3 protein: CSAGGAAATDTQYF

clone size: -
J gene: TRBJ1-1
D gene: -
V gene: TRBV9
CDR3 DNA: TGTGCCAGCAGCGTAGGTACCAGTAACACTGAAGCTTTCTTT
CDR3 protein: CASSVGTSNTEAFF

clone size: -
J gene: TRBJ2-3
D gene: -
V gene: TRBV19
CDR3 DNA: TGTGCCAGTAGTGGACTCGGCACAGATACGCAGTATTTT
CDR3 protein: CASSGLGTDTQYF

clone size: -
J gene: TRBJ1-2
D gene: -
V gene: TRBV28
CDR3 DNA: TGTGCCAGCAGTTCGGGACAAATCTATGGCTACACCTTC
CDR3 protein: CASSSGQIYGYTF

clone size: -
J gene: TRBJ1-2
D gene: -
V gene: TRBV19
CDR3 DNA: TGTGCCAGTAGTTTGGGGGCCGGCTACACCTTC
CDR3 protein: CASSLGAGYTF

clone size: -
J gene: TRBJ2-7
D gene: TRBD1
V gene: TRBV29-1
CDR3 DNA: TGCAGCGTTGTCCTCCCAGGACAGGGCTACGAGCAGTACTTC
CDR3 protein: CSVVLPGQGYEQYF

clone size: -
J gene: TRBJ1-4
D gene: TRBD1
V gene: TRBV6-5
CDR3 DNA: TGTGCCAGCAATCGACAGGGGCAGGGGGAAAAACTGTTTTTT
CDR3 protein: CASNRQGQGEKLFF

clone size: -
J gene: TRBJ1-5
D gene: TRBD1
V gene: TRBV4-1
CDR3 DNA: TGCGCCAGCAGCCCCCCGAGGGGGCGCATTTCACTTAGCAATCAGCCCCAGCATTTT
CDR3 protein: CASSPPRGRISLSNQPQHF

clone size: -
J gene: TRBJ2-3
D gene: -
V gene: TRBV5-1
CDR3 DNA: TGCGCCAGCAGCTTGGCCCAACAACCGCAGTATTTT
CDR3 protein: CASSLAQQPQYF

clone size: -
J gene: TRBJ2-1
D gene: -
V gene: TRBV28
CDR3 DNA: TGTGCCAGCAGGGAGGCGGAGCAGTTCTTC
CDR3 protein: CASREAEQFF

clone size: -
J gene: TRBJ2-3
D gene: -
V gene: TRBV27
CDR3 DNA: TGTGCCAGCAGTACAGTTCCCTCAGTTGGACGAGGGAACACAGATACGCAGTATTTT
CDR3 protein: CASSTVPSVGRGNTDTQYF

clone size: -
J gene: TRBJ2-7
D gene: -
V gene: TRBV5-6
CDR3 DNA: TGTGCCAGCAGCCCCCGGGACACCTCCTACGAGCAGTACTTC
CDR3 protein: CASSPRDTSYEQYF

clone size: -
J gene: TRBJ1-5
D gene: -
V gene: TRBV19
CDR3 DNA: TGTGCCGTCCGAGACAGCGATTATAGCAATCAGCCCCAGCATTTT
CDR3 protein: CAVRDSDYSNQPQHF

clone size: -
J gene: TRBJ2-1
D gene: TRBD2
V gene: TRBV6-1
CDR3 DNA: TGTGCCAGCAGTGAAAGCGGGGGGCCCTCCTACAATGAGCAGTTCTTC
CDR3 protein: CASSESGGPSYNEQFF

clone size: -
J gene: TRBJ2-2
D gene: TRBD2
V gene: TRBV6-1
CDR3 DNA: TGTACCAGCAGTGAAGATAGCGGGGGGGTCGGGGAGCTGTTTTTT
CDR3 protein: CTSSEDSGGVGELFF

clone size: -
J gene: TRBJ1-1
D gene: -
V gene: TRBV6-6
CDR3 DNA: TGTGCCAGCAGTCCCGGACAGTTTGAAGCTTTCTTT
CDR3 protein: CASSPGQFEAFF

clone size: -
J gene: TRBJ2-3
D gene: TRBD1
V gene: TRBV5-4
CDR3 DNA: TGTGCCAGCAGCCGGCCCCGACAGGGGGCATTCGATACGCAGTATTTT
CDR3 protein: CASSRPRQGAFDTQYF

clone size: -
J gene: TRBJ1-2
D gene: -
V gene: TRBV9
CDR3 DNA: TGTGCCAGCAGCCCCACCTCGACAGGCTTTAATGGCTACACCTTC
CDR3 protein: CASSPTSTGFNGYTF

clone size: -
J gene: TRBJ2-5
D gene: -
V gene: TRBV2
CDR3 DNA: TGTGCCAGCAGAATGGGCCAGCAAGAGACCCAGTACTTC
CDR3 protein: CASRMGQQETQYF